Following are 30 T cell receptor beta chains from one sample sequenced in a study of somatic mutations in cytotoxic T cells in rheumatoid arthritis. The data were produced by immunoSEQ multiplex PCR, yet TCRdb's version contains in-frame clones alone and is incomplete. The sample includes 15,000 to 20,000 clones, around 68% of them seen just once. Sequencing was performed on CD8+ T cells sorted from blood. These receptors were obtained from a man in his 60s in good health.

Note on this clone: One end of the junction varies from germline; a read error may be responsible. This chain joins TRBV5-1 and TRBJ2-7; D is undetermined. The CDR3 is made up of 15 amino acids. Germline-derived CDR1 and CDR2 are SGHRS and YFSETQ. The CDR3 spells CASSLAADSSYEQHF. The DNA for the CDR3 is TGCGCCAGCAGCTTGGCGGCGGATAGCTCCTACGAGCAGCACTTC.

The chain employs TRBV11-3 and TRBJ2-5; TRBD1 agrees at 8 bases. The CDR3 loop spans 14 amino acids. The germline gives CDR1 SGHNT, CDR2 YENEEA. The ends lost 5 bases at V and 4 bases at J; junction bases unmatched: 6. CDR3: CASSGRGRGETQYF. DNA for the CDR3: TGTGCCAGCAGCGGCAGGGGGCGTGGAGAGACCCAGTACTTC.

The chain employs TRBV6-1 and TRBJ1-2; D possibly corresponds to TRBD1 (5 bases). Germline-derived CDR1 and CDR2 are MNHNS and SASEGT. Trimming stripped 1 base from V and 6 bases from J, with 9 bases between. The CDR3 totals 13 residues. CDR3: CASSEGGSHGYTF. CDR3 bases: TGTGCCAGCAGTGAAGGGGGCTCACATGGCTACACCTTC.

This clone was picked up a small number of times. CDR3 loop: CSVEEQYNEQFF. In nucleotides, the CDR3 is TGCAGCGTTGAGGAGCAGTACAATGAGCAGTTCTTC. V and J are TRBV29-1 and TRBJ2-1; D remains ambiguous. The CDR3 runs 12 residues. The germline gives CDR1 SQVTM, CDR2 ANQGSEA. V lost 3 bases and J 4 bases, leaving 7 bases between the germline ends.

This clone appeared a single time. The chain couples TRBV11-3 to TRBJ2-2, with 9 bases fitting TRBD1. The CDR3 has 16 amino acids. The germline CDR1 and CDR2 sequences are SGHNT and YENEEA. V was clipped by 5 bases and J by 5 bases; unmatched bases: 9. The CDR3 coding sequence is TGTGCCAGCAGCCACCACAGGGGGCGAGGTACCGGGGAGCTGTTTTTT. It codes for CASSHHRGRGTGELFF.

The chain couples TRBV6-5 to TRBJ2-2; D ambiguous. This CDR3 is built from 14 residues. V lost 5 bases, J lost 5 bases, and 12 bases lay in between. Germline-derived CDR1 and CDR2 are MNHEY and SVGAGI. The CDR3 DNA is TGTGCCAGCAGTCTTCACATATCTACCGGGGAGCTGTTTTTT. As protein: CASSLHISTGELFF.

The V gene is TRBV19, the J gene TRBJ2-2; 8 bases are a match to TRBD1. CDR1 and CDR2 (germline): LNHDA, SQIVND (reference sequence). This CDR3 has 13 amino acids. J was trimmed by 5 bases and V by 4 bases; bases with no gene match: 0. CDR3 nucleotide sequence: TGTGCCAGTAGTAGACAGGGGACCGGGGAGCTGTTTTTT. Protein: CASSRQGTGELFF.

This chain joins TRBV30 and TRBJ2-2; perhaps TRBD2 as D (5 bases). V was clipped by 5 bases and J by 6 bases, with 16 bases between them. This CDR3 has 14 amino acids. CDR1 is GTSNPN and CDR2 is SVGIG in the germline V gene (reference sequence). As DNA, the CDR3 is TGTGCCTGGGAGGGTGGGATGAGCCCCGGGGAGCTGTTTTTT. Amino acid sequence: CAWEGGMSPGELFF.

This clone has a handful of counts. The chain recombines TRBV7-9 with TRBJ2-7, with 9 bases fitting TRBD2. Germline CDR1 is SEHNR and CDR2 is FQNEAQ (reference sequence). The CDR3 is made up of 17 amino acids. Trimming removed 0 bases from V and 3 bases from J; junction bases left unmatched: 9. The DNA of the CDR3 is TGTGCCAGCAGCTTAGCTGGCGGACTAGCGCGCGGCTACGAGCAGTACTTC. This encodes CASSLAGGLARGYEQYF.

The chain employs TRBV7-6 and TRBJ2-7, with 15 bases that match TRBD2. There are 14 residues in the CDR3. Germline loops: CDR1 SGHVS, CDR2 FNYEAQ. The trim removed 5 bases at V and 9 bases at J, leaving 5 bases unmatched. CDR3 region: CASSGGLAGGVQYF. Here the CDR3 DNA reads TGTGCCAGCAGCGGGGGACTAGCGGGAGGAGTGCAGTACTTC.

The chain employs TRBV29-1 and TRBJ2-3, with TRBD1 matching over 9 bases. With 6 bases clipped from V and 10 bases from J, the junction kept 17 bases outside the gene matches. This CDR3 region has 15 residues. CDR1 and CDR2 from the germline V gene are SQVTM and ANQGSEA. The CDR3 bases are TGCAGCGTCATTTTAACCGGGACAGGGTCGGGGGCGCAGTATTTT. The encoded protein is CSVILTGTGSGAQYF.

The chain uses TRBV11-2 and TRBJ2-7; possibly TRBD2 for D (5 bases). V lost 4 bases, J lost 3 bases, and 13 bases lay in between. The germline V gene encodes CDR1 SGHAT and CDR2 FQNNGV. The CDR3 contains 14 residues. CDR3: CASSSNFRDYEQYF. The CDR3 nucleotides read TGTGCCAGCAGCTCGAACTTCCGGGACTACGAGCAGTACTTC.

The table lists this clone with a count of one. V usage is TRBV6-5 and J usage is TRBJ2-7; 8 bases are shared with TRBD2. Unmatched junction bases numbered 5, after V lost 0 bases and J lost 1 base. From germline, CDR1 is MNHEY and CDR2 SVGAGI. This CDR3 has 16 amino acids. The CDR3 protein is CASSYSPAGDSYEQYF. DNA of the CDR3: TGTGCCAGCAGTTACTCTCCAGCGGGAGATTCCTACGAGCAGTACTTC.

This clone was seen only once. The V gene is TRBV6-5, the J gene TRBJ2-7, with D tentatively TRBD1 (5 bases). V was cut by 0 bases and J by 3 bases, with 15 bases left in between. The CDR3 extends over 16 amino acids. In germline, CDR1 is MNHEY, CDR2 SVGAGI. DNA for the CDR3: TGTGCCAGCAGTTACTCGGCCAGGGATTCCAGCTACGAGCAGTACTTC. As protein: CASSYSARDSSYEQYF.

The rearrangement uses TRBV7-8 and TRBJ2-2; D possibly corresponds to TRBD2 (6 bases). Trimming took off 1 base at V and 5 bases at J, with 11 bases between the two ends. Germline CDR1 reads SGHVS; CDR2 reads FQNEAQ. The CDR3 covers 15 residues. CDR3 DNA sequence: TGTGCCAGCAGCTTAGGGCGGGGACGGACCGGGGAGCTGTTTTTT. It encodes CASSLGRGRTGELFF.

The CDR3, as DNA: TGTGCCAGTACCTATAGCGGGAACCCTTTCAATGAGCAGTTCTTC. Translation gives CASTYSGNPFNEQFF. The rearrangement uses TRBV19 and TRBJ2-1; 8 bases are a match to TRBD2. CDR3 length equals 15 residues. V was pared by 7 bases and J by 6 bases, with 11 bases of the junction left unmatched. Germline lookup yields CDR1 LNHDA and CDR2 SQIVND (reference sequence).

CDR3 bases: TGCGCCAGCAGCCCCAGGGCTACCTACGAGCAGTACTTC. Its protein product is CASSPRATYEQYF. V and J are TRBV5-1 and TRBJ2-7; TRBD1 might be the D (5 bases). The V end was cut by 4 bases, the J end by 2 bases, with 10 bases between. There are 13 residues in the CDR3. The germline V gene encodes CDR1 SGHRS and CDR2 YFSETQ.

The J gene is TRBJ2-1, the V gene TRBV7-9; D is undetermined. The V gene's germline CDR1 is SEHNR and CDR2 FQNEAQ (reference sequence). Trimming removed 10 bases at V and 5 bases at J, with 9 bases between. This CDR3 region has 11 residues. The CDR3 nucleotides are TGTGCCACGGAAGCGAACAATGAGCAGTTCTTC. This gives the protein CATEANNEQFF.

Judged by abundance, this clone is medium-sized. This chain uses TRBV5-4 with TRBJ1-2; tentative D call: TRBD1 (5 bases). This CDR3 has 15 amino acids. Trimming removed 3 bases from V and 4 bases from J, with 16 bases in between. Germline V lookup: CDR1 SGHNT, CDR2 YYREEE (reference sequence). The CDR3 reads CASSSQDGLAYGYTF. Here the CDR3 DNA reads TGTGCCAGCAGCTCACAGGACGGTTTGGCCTATGGCTACACCTTC.

This chain connects TRBV6-6 to TRBJ2-1, with TRBD2 matching 8 bases. Per germline, CDR1 MNHNY and CDR2 SVGAGI (reference sequence). The CDR3 is 13 residues long. Trimming at V came to 5 bases and at J to 15 bases, leaving 12 bases not matched to a gene. Here the CDR3 reads CASSDDGTSHPFF. In DNA, the CDR3 is TGTGCCAGCAGTGATGACGGGACTAGTCACCCGTTCTTC.

This clone was observed once. This chain links TRBV4-2 with TRBJ2-3; 12 positions agree with TRBD2. Germline lookup yields CDR1 LGHNA and CDR2 YNFKEQ. The CDR3 is 15 amino acids. The V segment lost 0 bases and the J segment 5 bases; nucleotides outside the gene matches: 0. The CDR3 sequence: CASSQEGLAGDTQYF. The CDR3 DNA is TGTGCCAGCAGCCAAGAGGGACTAGCGGGAGATACGCAGTATTTT.

V is TRBV5-1 and J is TRBJ2-1, with TRBD2 matching 15 bases. Germline trimming cut 2 bases from V and 9 bases from J; bases unmatched to any gene: 3. This CDR3 has 15 residues. Germline V gene data show CDR1 as SGHRS and CDR2 as YFSETQ. CDR3 sequence: CASSFGLAGGGEQFF. The DNA of the CDR3 is TGCGCCAGCAGCTTCGGACTAGCGGGAGGGGGTGAGCAGTTCTTC.

The V gene is TRBV19, the J gene TRBJ2-1; 11 bases agree with TRBD2. J was trimmed by 4 bases and V by 3 bases; bases with no gene match: 11. Germline V gene lookup returns CDR1 LNHDA and CDR2 SQIVND (reference sequence). The CDR3 extends over 18 amino acids. The CDR3, as DNA: TGTGCCAGTAGTATTCTCCCCTCACTAGCGGGGGTGTACAATGAGCAGTTCTTC. It specifies CASSILPSLAGVYNEQFF.

This sequence joins TRBV11-2 and TRBJ2-7, with D perhaps matching TRBD1 (6 bases). Germline-derived CDR1 and CDR2 are SGHAT and FQNNGV. The CDR3 contains 15 residues. V lost 1 base and J 0 bases, leaving 10 bases between the germline ends. CDR3 sequence reads: CASSLVGDTSYEQYF. The CDR3 nucleotides are TGTGCCAGCAGCTTAGTCGGGGACACCTCCTACGAGCAGTACTTC. The variable domain in full, completed from reference TRBV11-2 and TRBJ2-7, reads EAGVAQSPRYKIIEKRQSVAFWCNPISGHATLYWYQQILGQGPKLLIQFQNNGVVDDSQLPKDRFSAERLKGVDSTLKIQPAKLEDSAVYLCASSLVGDTSYEQYFGPGTRLTVT.

The chain links TRBV10-3 to TRBJ2-7; 10 bases are a match to TRBD1. Germline V lookup: CDR1 ENHRY, CDR2 SYGVKD. This CDR3 spans 15 amino acids. Trimming took 11 bases from V and 1 from J; bases not matched to a gene: 11. CDR3 loop: CAPTGGVGKSYEQYF. CDR3 DNA: TGTGCCCCGACAGGGGGCGTTGGTAAATCCTACGAGCAGTACTTC.

The rearrangement links TRBV28 to TRBJ2-7; a weak D match, TRBD1 (5 bases). There are 14 residues in the CDR3. CDR1 is MDHEN, CDR2 SYDVKM, per germline. Trimming took off 2 bases at V and 2 bases at J, with 10 bases between the two ends. The CDR3, as DNA: TGTGCCAGCAGTTTAATTGGACAAACCTACGAGCAGTACTTC. Its translation: CASSLIGQTYEQYF.

V usage is TRBV6-5 and J usage is TRBJ2-7; unclear D gene. V lost 3 bases to trimming and J lost 13 bases, with 28 bases between them. The CDR3 runs to 16 residues. The germline gives CDR1 MNHEY, CDR2 SVGAGI. The CDR3 here is CASSYSVQPRALPDYF. CDR3 nucleotide sequence: TGTGCCAGCAGTTATTCCGTACAGCCCCGAGCCCTCCCAGATTACTTC.

This clone has just one count. The chain employs TRBV2 and TRBJ2-5; maybe TRBD2 (6 bases). CDR1 is SNHLY and CDR2 is FYNNEI in the germline V gene. CDR3 length: 18 residues. With 1 base removed from V and 2 bases from J, the gap between germline ends came to 20 bases. This CDR3 is CASSEGIGGGEAQETQYF. CDR3 bases: TGTGCCAGCAGTGAAGGAATCGGTGGCGGGGAGGCTCAAGAGACCCAGTACTTC.

The chain has TRBV7-2 and TRBJ2-3; no firm D call. The CDR3 is 14 residues long. The germline V and J ends were trimmed by 5 bases and 2 bases, with 11 bases remaining between them. Germline CDR1 reads SGHTA; CDR2 reads FQGNSA. The CDR3, as DNA: TGTGCCAGCAGCCCGGAGCACTACACAGATACGCAGTATTTT. Translating it yields CASSPEHYTDTQYF.

This chain links TRBV27 with TRBJ2-3; TRBD1 matches 8 bases. The CDR3 has 15 residues. With 6 bases clipped from V and 3 bases from J, the junction kept 8 bases outside the gene matches. Germline V gives CDR1 MNHEY, CDR2 SMNVEV (reference sequence). CDR3 sequence (DNA): TGTGCCAGCAGGCCCTGGACAGGGAGGACAGATACGCAGTATTTT. It translates to CASRPWTGRTDTQYF.